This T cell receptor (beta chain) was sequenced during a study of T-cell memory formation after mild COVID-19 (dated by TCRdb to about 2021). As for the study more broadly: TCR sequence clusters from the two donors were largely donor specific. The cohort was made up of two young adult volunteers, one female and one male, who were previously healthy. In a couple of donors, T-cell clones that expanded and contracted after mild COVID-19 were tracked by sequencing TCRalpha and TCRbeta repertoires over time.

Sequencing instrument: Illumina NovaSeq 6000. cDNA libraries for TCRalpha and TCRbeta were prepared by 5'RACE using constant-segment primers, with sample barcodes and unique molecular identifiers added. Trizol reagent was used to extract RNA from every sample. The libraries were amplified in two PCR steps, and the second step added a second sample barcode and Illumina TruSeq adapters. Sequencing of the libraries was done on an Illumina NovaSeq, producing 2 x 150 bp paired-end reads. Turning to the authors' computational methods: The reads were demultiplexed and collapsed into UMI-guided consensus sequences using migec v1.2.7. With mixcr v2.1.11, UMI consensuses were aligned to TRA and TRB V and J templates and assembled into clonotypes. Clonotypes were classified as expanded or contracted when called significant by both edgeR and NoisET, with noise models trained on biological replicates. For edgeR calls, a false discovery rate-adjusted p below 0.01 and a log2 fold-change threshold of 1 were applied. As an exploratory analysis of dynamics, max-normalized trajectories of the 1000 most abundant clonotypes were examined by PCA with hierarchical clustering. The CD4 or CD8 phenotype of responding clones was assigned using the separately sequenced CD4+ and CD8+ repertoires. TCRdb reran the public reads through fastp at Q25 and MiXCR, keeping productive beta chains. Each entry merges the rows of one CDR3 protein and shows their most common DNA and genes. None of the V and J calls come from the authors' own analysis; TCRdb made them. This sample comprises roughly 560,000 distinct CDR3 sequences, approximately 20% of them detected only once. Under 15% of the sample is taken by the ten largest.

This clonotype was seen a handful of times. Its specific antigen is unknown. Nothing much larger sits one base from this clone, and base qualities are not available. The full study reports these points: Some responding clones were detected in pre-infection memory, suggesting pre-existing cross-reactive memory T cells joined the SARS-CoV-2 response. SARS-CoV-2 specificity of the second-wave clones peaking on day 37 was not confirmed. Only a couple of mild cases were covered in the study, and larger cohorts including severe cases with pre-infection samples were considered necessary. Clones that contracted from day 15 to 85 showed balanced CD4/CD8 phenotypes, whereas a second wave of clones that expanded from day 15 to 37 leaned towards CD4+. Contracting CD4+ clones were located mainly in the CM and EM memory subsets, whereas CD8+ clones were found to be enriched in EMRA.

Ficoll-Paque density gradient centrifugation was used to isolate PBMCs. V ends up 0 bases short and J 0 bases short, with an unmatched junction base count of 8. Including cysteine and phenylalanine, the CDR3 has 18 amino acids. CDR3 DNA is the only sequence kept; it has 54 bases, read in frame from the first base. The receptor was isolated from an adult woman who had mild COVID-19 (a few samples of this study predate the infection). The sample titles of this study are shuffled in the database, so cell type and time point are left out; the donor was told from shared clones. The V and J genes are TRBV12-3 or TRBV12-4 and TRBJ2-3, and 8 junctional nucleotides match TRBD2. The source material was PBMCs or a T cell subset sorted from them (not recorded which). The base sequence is TGTGCCAGCAGTTTAGCGCTAACAGCGGGGGTTAGCACAGATACGCAGTATTTT. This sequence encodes CASSLALTAGVSTDTQYF.